This paragraph covers one T cell receptor (beta chain) sequence. Its target is unknown. The J segment lost 4 bases and the V segment lost 8 bases, leaving 9 bases of the junction unmatched. From germline, CDR1 is SGHRS and CDR2 YFSETQ. There are 13 residues in the CDR3. The entry originates in a study of beta chain features in type 1 diabetes. Overall study findings and caveats: Amplification by PCR could prefer shorter templates, with the same effect in patients and controls.

Sorting that relied on CD45RO/CCR7/CD25/CD127/CD95/CD27 yielded CD4+ naive, central memory, regulatory and stem cell-like memory cells. The whole isolated RNA underwent reverse transcription, so sequencing captured expressed TCRB transcripts. Method: immunoSEQ multiplex PCR; TCRdb's copy keeps in-frame clones and lacks some. Of more than 350,000 clones in the sample, about an eighth were seen once. This clonotype was sampled from a woman aged 18 to 35 in good health. The rearrangement joins TRBV5-1 to TRBJ2-7, with 7 bases lining up with TRBD1. The sample comprised naive CD4+ T cells from blood. The chain's CDR3 is CASYRDRNYEQYF. DNA of the CDR3: TGCGCCAGTTACCGGGACAGAAATTACGAGCAGTACTTC.